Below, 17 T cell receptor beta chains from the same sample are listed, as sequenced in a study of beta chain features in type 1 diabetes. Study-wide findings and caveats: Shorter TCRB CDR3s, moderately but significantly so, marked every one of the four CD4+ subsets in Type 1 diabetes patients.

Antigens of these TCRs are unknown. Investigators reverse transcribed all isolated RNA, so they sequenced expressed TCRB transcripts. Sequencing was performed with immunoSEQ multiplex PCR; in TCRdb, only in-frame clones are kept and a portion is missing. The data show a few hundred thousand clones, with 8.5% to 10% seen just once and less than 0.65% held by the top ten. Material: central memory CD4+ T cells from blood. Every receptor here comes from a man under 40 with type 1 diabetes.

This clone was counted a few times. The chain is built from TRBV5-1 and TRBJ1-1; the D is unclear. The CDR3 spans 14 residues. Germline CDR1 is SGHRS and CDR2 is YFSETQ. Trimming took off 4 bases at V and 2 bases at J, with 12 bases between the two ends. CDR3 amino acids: CASSPRAANTEAFF. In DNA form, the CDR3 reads TGCGCCAGCAGCCCGAGGGCCGCTAACACTGAAGCTTTCTTT.

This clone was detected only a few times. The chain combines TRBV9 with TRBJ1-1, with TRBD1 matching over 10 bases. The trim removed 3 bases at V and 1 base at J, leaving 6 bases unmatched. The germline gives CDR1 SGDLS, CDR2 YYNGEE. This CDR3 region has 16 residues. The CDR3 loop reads CASSDRDRGSNTEAFF. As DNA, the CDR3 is TGTGCCAGCAGCGATAGGGACAGGGGCTCGAACACTGAAGCTTTCTTT. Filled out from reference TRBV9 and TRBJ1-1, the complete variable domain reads DSGVTQTPKHLITATGQRVTLRCSPRSGDLSVYWYQQSLDQGLQFLIQYYNGEERAKGNILERFSAQQFPDLHSELNLSSLELGDSALYFCASSDRDRGSNTEAFFGQGTRLTVV.

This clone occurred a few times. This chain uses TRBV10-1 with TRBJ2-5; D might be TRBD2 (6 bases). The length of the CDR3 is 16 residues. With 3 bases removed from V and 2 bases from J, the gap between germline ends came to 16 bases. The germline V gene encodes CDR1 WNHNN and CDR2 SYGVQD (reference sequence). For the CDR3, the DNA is TGCGCCAGCAGTGAAAGCGGAGGACGGGGGCAAGAGACCCAGTACTTC. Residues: CASSESGGRGQETQYF.

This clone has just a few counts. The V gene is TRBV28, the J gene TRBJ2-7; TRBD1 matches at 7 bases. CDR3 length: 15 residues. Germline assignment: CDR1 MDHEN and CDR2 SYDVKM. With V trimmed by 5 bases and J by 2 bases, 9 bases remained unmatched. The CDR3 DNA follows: TGTGCCAGCAGTACTCGGACAGGCCCTCCCTACGAGCAGTACTTC. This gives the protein CASSTRTGPPYEQYF. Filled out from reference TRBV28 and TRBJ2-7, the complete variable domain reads DVKVTQSSRYLVKRTGEKVFLECVQDMDHENMFWYRQDPGLGLRLIYFSYDVKMKEKGDIPEGYSVSREKKERFSLILESASTNQTSMYLCASSTRTGPPYEQYFGPGTRLTVT.

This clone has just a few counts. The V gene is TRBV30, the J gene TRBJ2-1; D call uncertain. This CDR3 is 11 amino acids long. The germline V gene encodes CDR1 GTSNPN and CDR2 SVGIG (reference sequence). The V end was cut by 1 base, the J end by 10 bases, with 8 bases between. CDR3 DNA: TGTGCCTGGAGTGGCCGGCTGGAGCAGTTCTTC. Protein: CAWSGRLEQFF.

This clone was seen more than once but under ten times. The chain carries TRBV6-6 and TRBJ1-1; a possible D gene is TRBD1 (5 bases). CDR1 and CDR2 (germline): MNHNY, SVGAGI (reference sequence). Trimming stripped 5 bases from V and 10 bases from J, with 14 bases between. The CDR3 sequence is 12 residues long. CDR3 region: CASSGGPPRAFF. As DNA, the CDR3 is TGTGCCAGCAGTGGGGGTCCGCCGAGAGCTTTCTTT.

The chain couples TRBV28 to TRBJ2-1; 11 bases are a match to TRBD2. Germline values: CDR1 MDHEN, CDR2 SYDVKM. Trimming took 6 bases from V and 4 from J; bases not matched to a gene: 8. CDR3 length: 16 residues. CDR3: CASSTAGTSGYNEQFF. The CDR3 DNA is TGTGCCAGCAGCACGGCCGGGACTAGCGGTTACAATGAGCAGTTCTTC.

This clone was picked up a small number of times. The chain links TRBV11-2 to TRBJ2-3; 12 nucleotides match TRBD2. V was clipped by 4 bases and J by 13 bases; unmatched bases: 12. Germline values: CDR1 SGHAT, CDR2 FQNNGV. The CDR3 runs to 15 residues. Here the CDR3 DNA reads TGTGCCAGCAGCTCCGGACTAGCGGGAAGGGCCTCAGAGTATTTT. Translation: CASSSGLAGRASEYF.

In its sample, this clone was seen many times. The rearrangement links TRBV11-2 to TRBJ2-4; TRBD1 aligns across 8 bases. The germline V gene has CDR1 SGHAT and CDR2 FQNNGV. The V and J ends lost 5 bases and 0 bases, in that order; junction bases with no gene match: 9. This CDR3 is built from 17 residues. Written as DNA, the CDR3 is TGTGCCAGCAGCCATTACCGGGACAGGAGAGCCAAAAACATTCAGTACTTC. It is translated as CASSHYRDRRAKNIQYF.

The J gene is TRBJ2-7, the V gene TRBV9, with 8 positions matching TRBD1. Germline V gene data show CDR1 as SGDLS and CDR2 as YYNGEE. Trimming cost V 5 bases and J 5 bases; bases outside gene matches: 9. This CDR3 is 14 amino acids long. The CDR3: CASSPTDRVHEQYF. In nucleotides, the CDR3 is TGTGCCAGCAGTCCAACGGACAGGGTACACGAGCAGTACTTC. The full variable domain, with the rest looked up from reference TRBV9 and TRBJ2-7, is DSGVTQTPKHLITATGQRVTLRCSPRSGDLSVYWYQQSLDQGLQFLIQYYNGEERAKGNILERFSAQQFPDLHSELNLSSLELGDSALYFCASSPTDRVHEQYFGPGTRLTVT.

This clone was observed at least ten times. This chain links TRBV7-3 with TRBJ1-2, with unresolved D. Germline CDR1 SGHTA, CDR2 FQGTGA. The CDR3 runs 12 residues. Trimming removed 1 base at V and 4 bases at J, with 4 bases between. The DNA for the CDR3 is TGTGCCAGCAGCTTAAACCTCTATGGCTACACCTTC. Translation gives CASSLNLYGYTF.

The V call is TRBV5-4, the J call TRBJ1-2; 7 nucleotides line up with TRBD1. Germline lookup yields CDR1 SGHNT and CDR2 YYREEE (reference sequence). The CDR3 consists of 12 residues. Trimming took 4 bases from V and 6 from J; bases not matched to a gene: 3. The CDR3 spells CASSHDRDGYTF. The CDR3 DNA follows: TGTGCCAGCAGCCATGACAGGGATGGCTACACCTTC. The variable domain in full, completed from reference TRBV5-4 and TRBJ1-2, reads ETGVTQSPTHLIKTRGQQVTLRCSSQSGHNTVSWYQQALGQGPQFIFQYYREEENGRGNFPPRFSGLQFPNYSSELNVNALELDDSALYLCASSHDRDGYTFGSGTRLTVV.

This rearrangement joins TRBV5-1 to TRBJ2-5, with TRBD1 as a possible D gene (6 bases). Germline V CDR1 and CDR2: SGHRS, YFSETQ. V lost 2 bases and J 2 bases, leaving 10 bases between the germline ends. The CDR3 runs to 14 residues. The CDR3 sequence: CASSFNDRQETQYF. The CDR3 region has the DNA TGCGCCAGCAGCTTTAACGACAGGCAAGAGACCCAGTACTTC.

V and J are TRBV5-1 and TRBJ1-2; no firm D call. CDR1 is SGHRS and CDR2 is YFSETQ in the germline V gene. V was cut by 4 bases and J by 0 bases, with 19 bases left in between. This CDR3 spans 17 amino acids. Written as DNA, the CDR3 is TGCGCCAGCAGCGGTCAGCATGGGTCTAGGGCTAACTATGGCTACACCTTC. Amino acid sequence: CASSGQHGSRANYGYTF. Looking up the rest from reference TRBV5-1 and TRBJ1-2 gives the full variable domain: KAGVTQTPRYLIKTRGQQVTLSCSPISGHRSVSWYQQTPGQGLQFLFEYFSETQRNKGNFPGRFSGRQFSNSRSEMNVSTLELGDSALYLCASSGQHGSRANYGYTFGSGTRLTVV.

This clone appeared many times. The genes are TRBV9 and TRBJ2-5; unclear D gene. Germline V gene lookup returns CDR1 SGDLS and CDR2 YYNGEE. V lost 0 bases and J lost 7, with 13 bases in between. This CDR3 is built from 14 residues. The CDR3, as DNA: TGTGCCAGCAGCGTAGAGAGTACATCCGGGACCCAGTACTTC. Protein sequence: CASSVESTSGTQYF.

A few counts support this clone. The CDR3: CASSPRTGIETQYF. CDR3 in DNA: TGTGCCAGCAGCCCGAGGACAGGGATTGAGACCCAGTACTTC. The V and J genes are TRBV11-2 and TRBJ2-5, with 8 nucleotides matching TRBD1. Germline loops: CDR1 SGHAT, CDR2 FQNNGV. This CDR3 is 14 amino acids long. J was trimmed by 5 bases and V by 5 bases; bases with no gene match: 7.

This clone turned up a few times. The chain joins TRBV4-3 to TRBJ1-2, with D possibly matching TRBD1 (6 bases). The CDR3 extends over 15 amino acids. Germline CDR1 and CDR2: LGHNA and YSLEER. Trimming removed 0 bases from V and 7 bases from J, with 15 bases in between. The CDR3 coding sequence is TGCGCCAGCAGCCAAGAAAGGGGGGCTCGGGGTGGCTACACCTTC. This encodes CASSQERGARGGYTF.